These 10 T cell receptor beta chains were all obtained from the same sample, sequenced in a study of cytomegalovirus exposure and HLA in healthy donors. Use of 60 Vbeta and 13 Jbeta primers characterized the PCR. The protocol was immunoSEQ multiplex PCR, while the TCRdb copy is restricted to in-frame clones and leaves out a portion. The sample yields 100,000 to 150,000 clones, around 83% seen once. The sample taken for sequencing was PBMCs. These receptors were obtained from a girl aged 2 to 10 in good health and CMV-seronegative.

The rearrangement joins TRBV10-3 to TRBJ2-1; no reliable D call. Trimming shortened V by 3 bases and J by 5 bases, and 8 bases separated the two germline ends. Germline CDR1 reads ENHRY; CDR2 reads SYGVKD. This CDR3 is built from 13 residues. The CDR3 nucleotides read TGTGCCATCAGTGAATCGGTAAACAATGAGCAGTTCTTC. This codes for CAISESVNNEQFF.

This chain uses TRBV7-9 with TRBJ2-1, with TRBD2 identical over 10 bases. This CDR3 is built from 16 residues. The junction had 4 bases not matched to a gene; V was cut back by 5 bases and J by 0 bases. Germline CDR1 reads SEHNR; CDR2 reads FQNEAQ (reference sequence). As DNA, the CDR3 is TGTGCCAGCAGCCGGGCTAGCGGGAGCTCCTACAATGAGCAGTTCTTC. Amino acid sequence: CASSRASGSSYNEQFF.

The V gene is TRBV28, the J gene TRBJ2-5, with 11 bases fitting TRBD1. CDR3 size: 17 residues. Germline CDR1 MDHEN, CDR2 SYDVKM. V lost 3 bases and J lost 3; bases outside the gene matches: 9. The CDR3 is CASSLYGRTGGEETQYF. The DNA for the CDR3 is TGTGCCAGCAGTTTGTATGGCAGGACAGGGGGCGAAGAGACCCAGTACTTC.

This chain joins TRBV19 and TRBJ2-1; D might be TRBD2 (6 bases). V was clipped by 8 bases and J by 5 bases, with 7 bases between them. This CDR3 contains 11 residues. CDR1 is LNHDA and CDR2 is SQIVND in the germline V gene (reference sequence). In nucleotides, the CDR3 is TGTGCCAGTGGGACTGACAATGAGCAGTTCTTC. Protein product: CASGTDNEQFF.

The V and J genes are TRBV11-3 and TRBJ2-7; TRBD1 agrees at 8 bases. The CDR3 totals 13 residues. V dropped 5 bases and J dropped 6; count of bases not matched to a gene: 6. From germline, CDR1 is SGHNT and CDR2 YENEEA. The CDR3 sequence: CASSLGQGGEQYF. In DNA form, the CDR3 reads TGTGCCAGCAGCCTCGGACAGGGAGGCGAGCAGTACTTC. The full variable domain, its missing parts supplied by reference TRBV11-3 and TRBJ2-7, is EAGVVQSPRYKIIEKKQPVAFWCNPISGHNTLYWYLQNLGQGPELLIRYENEEAVDDSQLPKDRFSAERLKGVDSTLKIQPAELGDSAVYLCASSLGQGGEQYFGPGTRLTVT.

This clone was observed once. This rearrangement joins TRBV11-2 to TRBJ1-1; D is possibly TRBD1 (5 bases). In germline, CDR1 is SGHAT, CDR2 FQNNGV. With 5 bases removed from V and 3 bases from J, the gap between germline ends came to 10 bases. The CDR3 totals 13 residues. The DNA for the CDR3 is TGTGCCAGCAGCCTCAGGGTGGACACTGAAGCTTTCTTT. The encoded protein is CASSLRVDTEAFF.

This chain's CDR3 is CASSESTRSAGAYEQYF. CDR3 DNA sequence: TGTGCCAGCAGTGAATCGACAAGGAGTGCGGGCGCCTACGAGCAGTACTTC. The chain combines TRBV25-1 with TRBJ2-7, with a tentative D call TRBD2 (5 bases). Germline-derived CDR1 and CDR2 are MGHDK and SYGVNS. The length of the CDR3 is 17 residues. V was shortened by 1 base and J by 2 bases, with 18 bases between the two germline ends.

This clone turned up a few times. The chain joins TRBV7-3 to TRBJ1-2; 9 bases match TRBD1. Germline-derived CDR1 and CDR2 are SGHTA and FQGTGA. This CDR3 is built from 15 residues. V lost 5 bases and J lost 7; bases outside the gene matches: 11. CDR3: CASSRPTGGESGYTF. The CDR3 bases are TGTGCCAGCAGCAGACCAACAGGGGGCGAGAGTGGCTACACCTTC.

This sequence joins TRBV19 and TRBJ1-5; TRBD1 matches 7 bases. CDR3 length: 14 residues. J lost 4 bases, V lost 3 bases, and 3 bases had no gene match. Germline V gene data show CDR1 as LNHDA and CDR2 as SQIVND (reference sequence). The CDR3 reads CASSIIQGNQPQHF. CDR3 coding DNA: TGTGCCAGTAGTATCATACAGGGGAATCAGCCCCAGCATTTT.

V usage is TRBV5-1 and J usage is TRBJ2-2, with 8 bases aligning to TRBD2. Trimming cost V 0 bases and J 4 bases; bases outside gene matches: 2. Germline CDR1 reads SGHRS; CDR2 reads YFSETQ. The CDR3 is 15 residues long. The DNA for the CDR3 is TGCGCCAGCAGCTTGGACCTAGCGGGCACCGGGGAGCTGTTTTTT. Amino acid sequence: CASSLDLAGTGELFF.